The 27 T cell receptor beta chains below were found in one sample sequenced in a study of T cell repertoires in cytomegalovirus infection. TCRdb re-derived calls from the reads in MiXCR, one entry per CDR3 protein. The table includes roughly 190,000 distinct CDR3 sequences, roughly 9.8% detected once. The sample consisted of PBMCs. These TCRs come from a human donor in good health (CMV status not recorded). Some clones in this sample may be carry-over from other donors' samples.

This clonotype was counted at least ten times. The J gene is TRBJ2-7, the V gene TRBV28, with a possible D match to TRBD1 (6 bases). Trimming stripped 5 bases from V and 11 bases from J, with 13 bases between. CDR1 MDHEN and CDR2 SYDVKM come from the germline V gene. This CDR3 contains 11 residues. The CDR3 sequence is CASSETKGEYF. The CDR3 nucleotides read TGTGCCAGCAGTGAGACAAAGGGGGAGTACTTC.

The chain recombines TRBV7-8 with TRBJ2-1; TRBD2 matches 7 bases. J lost 6 bases, V lost 8 bases, and 7 bases had no gene match. The germline V gene has CDR1 SGHVS and CDR2 FQNEAQ. CDR3 size: 13 residues. As DNA, the CDR3 is TGTGCCAGCCGAGGGACTACTACCAATGAGCAGTTCTTC. The encoded protein is CASRGTTTNEQFF. Looking up the rest from reference TRBV7-8 and TRBJ2-1 gives the full variable domain: GAGVSQSPRYKVAKRGQDVALRCDPISGHVSLFWYQQALGQGPEFLTYFQNEAQLDKSGLPSDRFFAERPEGSVSTLKIQRTQQEDSAVYLCASRGTTTNEQFFGPGTRLTVL.

This clonotype was seen ten or more times. The V gene is TRBV7-9, the J gene TRBJ2-7, with D possibly matching TRBD2 (7 bases). V shed 7 bases and J shed 9 bases, with 22 bases lying between them. The CDR3 extends over 14 amino acids. The germline V gene has CDR1 SEHNR and CDR2 FQNEAQ (reference sequence). The chain's CDR3 is CASTIGGGGDWQYF. DNA for the CDR3: TGTGCCAGCACCATAGGGGGGGGGGGGGATTGGCAGTACTTC. Full variable domain (remainder filled in from reference TRBV7-9 and TRBJ2-7): DTGVSQNPRHKITKRGQNVTFRCDPISEHNRLYWYRQTLGQGPEFLTYFQNEAQLEKSRLLSDRFSAERPKGSFSTLEIQRTEQGDSAMYLCASTIGGGGDWQYFGPGTRLTVT.

This clonotype was seen repeatedly, ten times or more. The genes are TRBV29-1 and TRBJ1-4, with D possibly TRBD1 on 5 matching bases. The CDR3 length is 12 residues. Germline V gene sequence: CDR1 SQVTM, CDR2 ANQGSEA. Trimming removed 6 bases at V and 11 bases at J, with 16 bases between. CDR3 residues: CSVGPPGGKLFF. CDR3 nucleotides: TGCAGCGTGGGACCGCCGGGGGGGAAACTGTTTTTT.

This clonotype has a handful of counts. The rearrangement joins TRBV9 to TRBJ2-7, with D possibly being TRBD1 (6 bases). The germline gives CDR1 SGDLS, CDR2 YYNGEE. The CDR3 length is 14 residues. V lost 4 bases, J lost 3 bases, and 14 bases lay in between. CDR3 sequence: CASSPSGRGYEQYF. The CDR3 nucleotides read TGTGCCAGCAGCCCTTCGGGCAGGGGCTACGAGCAGTACTTC.

This clonotype was found many times. The chain uses TRBV7-2 and TRBJ1-2; TRBD1 matches at 7 bases. Germline V gene data show CDR1 as SGHTA and CDR2 as FQGNSA. The CDR3 is made up of 15 amino acids. J was trimmed by 4 bases and V by 4 bases; bases with no gene match: 9. The CDR3 bases are TGTGCCAGCAGCTGGAGAGGGGGCGTTGGCTATGGCTACACCTTC. This gives the protein CASSWRGGVGYGYTF.

The chain is built from TRBV12-3 or TRBV12-4 and TRBJ2-1; 7 bases are a match to TRBD2. The CDR3 spans 14 residues. The trim removed 6 bases at V and 4 bases at J, leaving 6 bases unmatched. Written as DNA, the CDR3 is TGTGCCAGCAGAGGGACTATAGGATACAATGAGCAGTTCTTC. Translating gives CASRGTIGYNEQFF.

This clonotype was seen repeatedly, ten times or more. The rearrangement uses TRBV7-2 and TRBJ1-3; D is possibly TRBD1 (5 bases). Germline V gives CDR1 SGHTA, CDR2 FQGNSA. There are 13 residues in the CDR3. Trimming removed 5 bases from V and 3 bases from J, with 8 bases in between. Here the CDR3 reads CASSATVGNTIYF. In nucleotides, the CDR3 is TGTGCCAGCAGCGCGACAGTTGGAAACACCATATATTTT.

This clonotype was seen ten or more times. This chain connects TRBV6-2 or TRBV6-3 to TRBJ2-1; 12 bases line up with TRBD2. V lost 0 bases to trimming and J lost 2 bases; unmatched junction nucleotides: 5. From germline, CDR1 is MNHEY and CDR2 SVGEGT. The CDR3 totals 18 residues. The CDR3 loop is CASSYSPGTSGPYNEQFF. In DNA, the CDR3 is TGTGCCAGCAGTTACTCGCCGGGGACTAGCGGGCCCTACAATGAGCAGTTCTTC.

In its sample, this clonotype was seen many times. V gene TRBV27 combines with J gene TRBJ2-1, with D possibly matching TRBD1 (6 bases). This CDR3 region has 14 residues. CDR1 MNHEY and CDR2 SMNVEV come from the germline V gene (reference sequence). The V gene lost 2 bases and the J gene lost 7 bases, with 12 bases spanning the gap. The CDR3 nucleotides read TGTGCCAGCAGTTTACCGGGACATAAGAATGAGCAGTTCTTC. Its protein product is CASSLPGHKNEQFF.

The chain uses TRBV6-2 or TRBV6-3 and TRBJ2-7; weak D call: TRBD2 (6 bases). Trimming took 2 bases from V and 7 from J, leaving 9 bases between them. CDR1 and CDR2 from the germline V gene are MNHEY and SVGEGT. This CDR3 has 12 amino acids. The CDR3 region has the DNA TGTGCCAGCAGTTACATCGGGGGTGAGCAGTACTTC. It codes for CASSYIGGEQYF.

The table lists this clonotype with many counts. This sequence joins TRBV7-9 and TRBJ1-5; possible D gene TRBD1, 6 bases. There are 15 residues in the CDR3. CDR1 and CDR2 (germline): SEHNR, FQNEAQ (reference sequence). Trimming pared 6 bases from V and 1 base from J, leaving 13 bases between. The CDR3 sequence is CASRRQAPSNQPQHF. Here the CDR3 DNA reads TGTGCCAGCAGACGACAGGCCCCCAGCAATCAGCCCCAGCATTTT.

This chain uses TRBV27 with TRBJ2-1, with 7 bases lining up with TRBD1. The CDR3 has 14 residues. Looked up from germline, CDR1 is MNHEY and CDR2 is SMNVEV (reference sequence). With V trimmed by 3 bases and J by 5 bases, 4 bases remained unmatched. The CDR3: CASSFQGQHNEQFF. The CDR3 nucleotides read TGTGCCAGCAGTTTCCAGGGACAGCACAATGAGCAGTTCTTC.

The V call is TRBV6-2 or TRBV6-3, the J call TRBJ1-2; 7 nucleotides line up with TRBD1. CDR3 length: 13 amino acids. Germline-derived CDR1 and CDR2 are MNHEY and SVGEGT. Germline trimming cut 4 bases from V and 6 bases from J; bases unmatched to any gene: 5. CDR3 sequence reads: CASSSTGVHGYTF. CDR3 nucleotide sequence: TGTGCCAGCAGTTCAACAGGGGTCCATGGCTACACCTTC.

This clonotype showed up many times. The chain has TRBV7-2 and TRBJ1-1, with D unclear. Germline CDR1 reads SGHTA; CDR2 reads FQGNSA. CDR3 size: 11 residues. V was cut by 6 bases and J by 5 bases, with 7 bases left in between. The CDR3 sequence is CASRIGTEAFF. CDR3 nucleotides: TGTGCCAGCAGAATCGGGACTGAAGCTTTCTTT.

In its sample, this clonotype was seen many times. The rearrangement uses TRBV2 and TRBJ2-2; 9 bases agree with TRBD1. J gave up 3 bases and V 6 bases, and 5 bases lay outside the gene matches. The CDR3 runs to 15 residues. CDR1 SNHLY and CDR2 FYNNEI come from the germline V gene. In DNA, the CDR3 is TGTGCCAGCAGCGTGGGACAGGGTTACACCGGGGAGCTGTTTTTT. Amino acids: CASSVGQGYTGELFF.

This clonotype showed up many times. This chain connects TRBV9 to TRBJ2-3; D tentatively fits TRBD1 or TRBD2 (5 bases each). The CDR3 sequence is 16 residues long. V was shortened by 4 bases and J by 4 bases, with 19 bases between the two germline ends. In germline, CDR1 is SGDLS, CDR2 YYNGEE. CDR3 sequence (DNA): TGTGCCAGCAGCCCCCGAGGGACCTTACCGGCAGATACGCAGTATTTT. It specifies CASSPRGTLPADTQYF.

This clonotype was counted at least ten times. This chain uses TRBV7-6 with TRBJ2-1, with D tentatively TRBD2 (6 bases). Germline V gene sequence: CDR1 SGHVS, CDR2 FNYEAQ. V was trimmed by 6 bases and J by 5 bases, leaving 14 bases between them. This CDR3 is built from 14 residues. CDR3 amino acids: CASRGPGVDNEQFF. The CDR3 DNA reads TGTGCCAGCAGGGGACCGGGGGTCGACAATGAGCAGTTCTTC. Based on the CDR3 plus reference TRBV7-6 and TRBJ2-1, the full variable domain is GAGVSQSPRYKVTKRGQDVALRCDPISGHVSLYWYRQALGQGPEFLTYFNYEAQQDKSGLPNDRFSAERPEGSISTLTIQRTEQRDSAMYRCASRGPGVDNEQFFGPGTRLTVL.

The chain joins TRBV10-3 to TRBJ2-1; D possibly corresponds to TRBD1 (6 bases). V dropped 7 bases and J dropped 0 bases, with 16 bases sitting between them. The CDR3 covers 16 residues. Germline values: CDR1 ENHRY, CDR2 SYGVKD. CDR3 residues: CAIKSTGPSSYNEQFF. The CDR3 region has the DNA TGTGCCATCAAATCGACAGGACCAAGCTCCTACAATGAGCAGTTCTTC.

The table lists this clonotype with many counts. The CDR3: CASKIGRGTTEAFF. The CDR3 bases are TGTGCCAGCAAGATCGGCAGGGGGACCACTGAAGCTTTCTTT. This sequence joins TRBV6-1 and TRBJ1-1; 7 bases are a match to TRBD1. Germline V lookup: CDR1 MNHNS, CDR2 SASEGT. V was pared by 7 bases and J by 4 bases, with 9 bases of the junction left unmatched. The CDR3 has 14 residues.

This clonotype was seen many times. J is TRBJ2-3 and V is TRBV28; D may be TRBD2 (6 bases). Per germline, CDR1 MDHEN and CDR2 SYDVKM. The CDR3 totals 14 residues. V lost 6 bases and J lost 6, with 16 bases in between. The CDR3: CASSRGVGRDTQYF. The CDR3 DNA sequence: TGTGCCAGCAGCCGAGGGGTTGGGAGGGATACGCAGTATTTT.

This clonotype was seen ten or more times. The rearrangement joins TRBV12-3 or TRBV12-4 to TRBJ1-2; 8 bases agree with TRBD1. CDR3 length: 17 residues. V was pared by 3 bases and J by 4 bases, with 13 bases of the junction left unmatched. CDR3 DNA sequence: TGTGCCAGCAGTTTGGCCTTCAGGACAGGGAATTCCTATGGCTACACCTTC. Its translation: CASSLAFRTGNSYGYTF.

A note on this clonotype: It may be a read error: a sequence one base away is much more abundant. V usage is TRBV7-8 and J usage is TRBJ1-3; D might be TRBD1 (6 bases). The CDR3 sequence is 14 residues long. In germline, CDR1 is SGHVS, CDR2 FQNEAQ. The CDR3 DNA is TGTGCCAGCAGCTTAGGGAGGGGGTTTAACACCGTATATTTT. Protein product: CASSLGRGFNTVYF.

In its sample, this clonotype was seen many times. The gene calls are TRBV7-2 and TRBJ1-2, with TRBD1 as a possible D gene (5 bases). CDR1 and CDR2 from the germline V gene are SGHTA and FQGNSA. V lost 2 bases, J lost 4 bases, and 8 bases lay in between. CDR3 length equals 13 residues. Here the CDR3 DNA reads TGTGCCAGCAGCTTACAGGGTAGCTATGGCTACACCTTC. Amino acid sequence: CASSLQGSYGYTF.

This clonotype was observed a few times. This sequence joins TRBV14 and TRBJ2-7; tentatively, D is TRBD1 or TRBD2 (5 bases each). Germline CDR1 reads SGHDN; CDR2 reads FVKESK. This CDR3 has 14 amino acids. The V end lost 1 base, the J end lost 2 bases, and 9 bases lay between the germline ends. The CDR3 nucleotides are TGTGCCAGCAGCCAAGCGGGGCCTCCCTACGAGCAGTACTTC. This translates into CASSQAGPPYEQYF.

This chain uses TRBV19 with TRBJ2-3; maybe TRBD2 (6 bases). The germline V gene has CDR1 LNHDA and CDR2 SQIVND (reference sequence). CDR3 length: 17 residues. V gave up 4 bases and J gave up 1 base, with 18 bases separating them. The CDR3 region has the DNA TGTGCCAGTAGTAGACCGGGATCGACGGGGGGCACAGATACGCAGTATTTT. It translates to CASSRPGSTGGTDTQYF.

With regard to this clonotype: The junction departs from the called germline gene at one end, perhaps through a read error. The chain employs TRBV4-3 and TRBJ1-1; TRBD1 matches at 8 bases. The germline V gene encodes CDR1 LGHNA and CDR2 YSLEER. The CDR3 spans 15 residues. The CDR3 reads CASSQDTGGLQEGHF. The CDR3 DNA sequence: TGCGCCAGCAGCCAAGATACAGGGGGGCTTCAAGAAGGGCACTTT.